The 5 T cell receptor beta chains below were found in one sample sequenced in a study of OX40 agonist ivuxolimab in advanced cancers. The library was built by means of the immunoSEQ multiplex PCR assay. The immuneACCESS repertoire file appears here via TCRdb, limited to in-frame rearrangements. These files lack a portion of the clones; in checked studies, under half of the deficit traces to unresolved V genes, and the cause of the others is not known. Here the sample has about 73,000 clones; approximately 86% occur a single time. The leading ten clones occupy approximately 0.66% of the sample. The material was CD4+ or CD8+ T cells sorted from blood, obtained in a trial of the OX40 agonist ivuxolimab. The receptors come from an adult with an advanced solid tumor such as melanoma, head and neck, liver or kidney cancer.

The J gene is TRBJ2-3, the V gene TRBV5-1, with TRBD1 matching 8 bases. V gave up 3 bases and J gave up 2 bases; unmatched junction bases: 5. The V gene's germline CDR1 is SGHRS and CDR2 YFSETQ. CDR3 length equals 15 residues. This CDR3 reads CASSSWTGSTDTQYF. The CDR3 DNA follows: TGCGCCAGCAGCTCGTGGACAGGGTCCACAGATACGCAGTATTTT.

CDR3 sequence reads: CASSLALSTPQETQYF. The CDR3 coding sequence is TGTGCCAGCAGCTTAGCGCTGAGTACCCCCCAAGAGACCCAGTACTTC. V is TRBV7-2 and J is TRBJ2-5; no definite D call. In germline, CDR1 is SGHTA, CDR2 FQGNSA. This CDR3 comprises 16 residues. V lost 0 bases, J lost 1 base, and 12 bases lay in between.

The J gene is TRBJ1-5, the V gene TRBV9, with TRBD1 matching over 7 bases. CDR3 size: 14 residues. Trimming took 4 bases from V and 2 from J; bases not matched to a gene: 3. The V gene's germline CDR1 is SGDLS and CDR2 YYNGEE. CDR3 DNA: TGTGCCAGCAGCCCAGGGGGTCGCAATCAGCCCCAGCATTTT. Its translation is CASSPGGRNQPQHF.

The chain couples TRBV14 to TRBJ1-6; 7 positions agree with TRBD1. CDR3 length equals 15 residues. CDR1 is SGHDN and CDR2 is FVKESK in the germline V gene. The trim removed 0 bases at V and 9 bases at J, leaving 5 bases unmatched. CDR3 sequence reads: CASSQDATGFSPLHF. Here the CDR3 DNA reads TGTGCCAGCAGCCAAGACGCGACAGGGTTTTCACCCCTCCACTTT.

The chain couples TRBV6-4 to TRBJ1-1, with D perhaps TRBD1 (5 bases). The CDR3 consists of 13 residues. V lost 6 bases, J lost 1 base, and 9 bases lay in between. CDR1 is MRHNA and CDR2 is SNTAGT in the germline V gene. The CDR3 bases are TGTGCCAGCAGAGCCACAGGGAACACTGAAGCTTTCTTT. It codes for CASRATGNTEAFF.